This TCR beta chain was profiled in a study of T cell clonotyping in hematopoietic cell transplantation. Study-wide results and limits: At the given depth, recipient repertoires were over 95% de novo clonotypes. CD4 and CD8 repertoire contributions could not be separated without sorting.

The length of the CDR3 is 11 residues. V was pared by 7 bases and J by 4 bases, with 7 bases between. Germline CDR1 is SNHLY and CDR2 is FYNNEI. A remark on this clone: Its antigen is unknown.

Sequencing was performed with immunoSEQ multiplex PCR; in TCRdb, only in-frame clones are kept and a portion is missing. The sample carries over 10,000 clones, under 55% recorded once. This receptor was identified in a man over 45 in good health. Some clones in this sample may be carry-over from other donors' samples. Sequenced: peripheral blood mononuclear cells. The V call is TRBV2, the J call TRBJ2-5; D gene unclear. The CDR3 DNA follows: TGTGCCAGCAATCCAGGAGAGACCCAGTACTTC. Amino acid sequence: CASNPGETQYF.